The T cell receptor (beta chain) under discussion was sequenced for a study of blood T cell repertoires in COVID-19. In the study overall: The analysed material was cDNA or gDNA that came from T cells, B-cell-depleted T cells, or PBMCs.

Trimming shortened V by 2 bases and J by 3 bases, and 10 bases separated the two germline ends. The germline V gene encodes CDR1 SGHAT and CDR2 FQNNGV. This CDR3 region has 15 residues. Sequenced by immunoSEQ multiplex PCR; TCRdb stores in-frame clones only, minus some. The sample consists of roughly 200,000 clones, approximately 79% of them appearing once. The sample was peripheral blood. The receptor's source is a man aged 45 to 65 who had recovered from COVID-19. The chain carries TRBV11-2 and TRBJ2-2, with a weak D call TRBD1 (5 bases). The CDR3: CASSLQGSDTGELFF. DNA of the CDR3: TGTGCCAGCAGCTTACAGGGTTCGGACACCGGGGAGCTGTTTTTT.